These T cell receptor beta chains were read from a single sample in a study of CD4 and CD8 cells across lung adenocarcinoma regions. TCRdb used MiXCR to reprocess the PCR reads, holding one entry per CDR3 protein. The sample has over 10,000 distinct CDR3 sequences, approximately 50% seen once. The specimen was CD8+ T cells from the margin of a lung tumor. All receptors come from a female donor with lung adenocarcinoma. The CD4 and CD8 labels of this study may be unreliable. The CDR3 runs from the conserved cysteine through the conserved F or W. Each record gives: J gene, D gene, clone size, V gene, CDR3 protein. A D gene is named only where the DNA matches it firmly. Size values are once, few and many counts, or a class for expanded clones, and some rows have none.

J: TRBJ2-1; D: TRBD2; size: .; V: TRBV30; CDR3: CAWSVLAGGDEQFF
J: .; D: .; size: .; V: TRBV3-1; CDR3: CASSQAGILETQYF
J: TRBJ1-1; D: .; size: medium-sized; V: TRBV27; CDR3: CASSSGLVTEAFF
J: TRBJ2-3; D: .; size: .; V: TRBV6-4; CDR3: CASSDQKGDTQYF
J: TRBJ2-7; D: TRBD1; size: few; V: TRBV15; CDR3: CATSSASDRGLHEQYF
J: TRBJ1-2; D: TRBD1; size: .; V: TRBV6-1; CDR3: CASSEGLTGIGYTF
J: .; D: .; size: .; V: TRBV6-1; CDR3: CASSQGVSTDTLFF
J: TRBJ2-5; D: TRBD2; size: many; V: TRBV27; CDR3: CASRRLAGDPLQETQYF
J: TRBJ2-5; D: .; size: .; V: TRBV6-1; CDR3: CASGAIGGPNPETQYF
J: TRBJ2-1; D: .; size: .; V: TRBV7-2; CDR3: CASSLNGLSYNEQFF
J: TRBJ2-5; D: TRBD2; size: .; V: TRBV20-1; CDR3: CSGRLAGRETQYF
J: TRBJ2-5; D: TRBD2; size: .; V: TRBV4-1; CDR3: CASSQDLSSGGPRGETQYF
J: TRBJ2-1; D: TRBD2; size: once; V: TRBV6-1; CDR3: CASRIGTSRHNEQFF
J: TRBJ2-3; D: TRBD1; size: many; V: TRBV27; CDR3: CASGSKGANTQYF
J: TRBJ2-7; D: .; size: large; V: TRBV10-1; CDR3: CASSGVEPPYEQYF
J: TRBJ2-2; D: .; size: .; V: TRBV6-1; CDR3: CASRLGTGELFF
J: TRBJ2-1; D: .; size: few; V: TRBV12-3/TRBV12-4; CDR3: CASSRPREKNEQFF
J: TRBJ1-4; D: TRBD1; size: once; V: TRBV4-1; CDR3: CASSPQGTGYEKLFF
J: TRBJ1-5; D: .; size: .; V: TRBV30; CDR3: CAWSRTGNQPQHF
J: .; D: .; size: .; V: TRBV10-2; CDR3: CASPGRGGKNTQYF
J: TRBJ2-4; D: .; size: .; V: TRBV10-1; CDR3: CASSDKGRGAKDTQYF
J: .; D: .; size: .; V: TRBV6-1; CDR3: CASSRDPDQETQYF
J: TRBJ2-2; D: .; size: few; V: TRBV6-1; CDR3: CASSEVLEGPGELFF
J: TRBJ2-7; D: .; size: .; V: TRBV27; CDR3: CATSRGDSYEQYF
J: TRBJ1-1; D: .; size: many; V: TRBV4-1; CDR3: CASSRTMNTEAFF
J: TRBJ1-1; D: .; size: few; V: TRBV27; CDR3: CASSGGRYTEAFF
J: TRBJ2-1; D: .; size: many; V: TRBV6-1; CDR3: CASSAGGGPYNEQFF
J: .; D: .; size: .; V: TRBV6-5; CDR3: CASSLGAGWSETQYF
J: TRBJ1-4; D: TRBD1; size: many; V: TRBV6-1; CDR3: CASRAGGLNEKLFF
J: TRBJ2-3; D: .; size: .; V: TRBV7-6; CDR3: CASSPGWGAGPDTQYF
J: TRBJ2-1; D: TRBD1; size: .; V: TRBV7-6; CDR3: CASSLKGQGSYNEQFF
J: TRBJ2-1; D: .; size: .; V: TRBV14; CDR3: CASSPGTHFNEQFF
J: TRBJ2-3; D: TRBD2; size: .; V: TRBV10-2; CDR3: CASRDLAGSKDIQYF
J: TRBJ2-5; D: .; size: .; V: TRBV10-3; CDR3: CAGLGGCGRDTQYF
J: TRBJ2-1; D: TRBD2; size: .; V: TRBV24-1; CDR3: CATSGGKAGARNEQFF
J: TRBJ2-5; D: TRBD2; size: once; V: TRBV6-1; CDR3: CASRGSGHRDPETQYF
J: TRBJ1-6; D: .; size: medium-sized; V: TRBV6-1; CDR3: CASSPELAYSPLHF
J: TRBJ2-1; D: .; size: .; V: TRBV7-2; CDR3: CASSPLPASFNEQFF
J: TRBJ2-4; D: .; size: .; V: TRBV10-1; CDR3: CASSAGLRHKNIQYF
J: TRBJ2-5; D: .; size: .; V: TRBV10-3; CDR3: CAISSPGRERETQYF
J: TRBJ2-3; D: .; size: many; V: TRBV11-3; CDR3: CASSLGDTQYF
J: TRBJ2-1; D: .; size: .; V: TRBV6-1; CDR3: CASRTSGYNEQFF
J: TRBJ2-2; D: TRBD1; size: few; V: TRBV6-1; CDR3: CASSERRTGRTGELFF
J: TRBJ1-2; D: .; size: few; V: TRBV10-2; CDR3: CASGGGFNYGYTF
J: TRBJ2-5; D: .; size: .; V: TRBV4-1; CDR3: CASRGGGGGDKETQYF
J: TRBJ2-1; D: TRBD2; size: .; V: TRBV6-1; CDR3: CASKSGLADSSYNEQFF
J: TRBJ2-1; D: TRBD2; size: .; V: TRBV6-2/TRBV6-3; CDR3: CASRYTSGRESSYNEQFF
J: TRBJ2-3; D: .; size: .; V: TRBV6-1; CDR3: CACSGLGHPDQDTQYF
J: TRBJ1-1; D: .; size: once; V: TRBV12-3/TRBV12-4; CDR3: CASSFSFDGAEAFF
J: TRBJ2-5; D: .; size: large; V: TRBV6-5; CDR3: CASSNQDQETQYF
J: TRBJ1-1; D: TRBD1; size: medium-sized; V: TRBV6-1; CDR3: CASSDAVQDRGRTEAFF
J: TRBJ1-1; D: TRBD1; size: .; V: TRBV5-1; CDR3: CASRGGDRNTEAFF
J: TRBJ2-3; D: TRBD2; size: many; V: TRBV4-1; CDR3: CASSQVYAGLGDTQYF